Shown below are 9 T cell receptor beta chains from a single sample sequenced in a study of T cells after yellow fever vaccination. MiXCR, run by TCRdb on the 5' RACE reads, gives a single entry per CDR3 protein. The sample consists of hundreds of thousands of distinct CDR3 sequences, about 14% of them appearing once. The sequenced sample was PBMCs, obtained on the day of the yellow fever booster vaccination. Receptors originate from a man under 40 who received the YFV17D yellow fever vaccine.

This clonotype was seen a handful of times. The chain links TRBV20-1 to TRBJ2-5; 7 nucleotides match TRBD2. There are 13 residues in the CDR3. The V gene end was trimmed by 7 bases and the J gene end by 0 bases; junction bases not matched to a gene: 5. Looked up from germline, CDR1 is DFQATT and CDR2 is SNEGSKA (reference sequence). CDR3 sequence (DNA): TGCAGTGGGCTAGCGGAGGACCAAGAGACCCAGTACTTC. It encodes CSGLAEDQETQYF.

This rearrangement joins TRBV7-2 to TRBJ2-5; the match to TRBD1 covers 7 bases. V was clipped by 2 bases and J by 5 bases; unmatched bases: 11. The CDR3 sequence is 16 residues long. Per germline, CDR1 SGHTA and CDR2 FQGNSA. As DNA, the CDR3 is TGTGCCAGCAGCTTACTAGGGCAGGGGGTTGGGGAGACCCAGTACTTC. This sequence encodes CASSLLGQGVGETQYF.

This clonotype was observed at least ten times. The chain joins TRBV28 to TRBJ2-3; D is perhaps TRBD2 (6 bases). V dropped 2 bases and J dropped 2 bases, with 8 bases sitting between them. CDR1 MDHEN and CDR2 SYDVKM come from the germline V gene. The CDR3 is 14 residues long. The CDR3 loop is CASSLGGATDTQYF. DNA of the CDR3: TGTGCCAGCAGTTTAGGCGGGGCCACAGATACGCAGTATTTT.

The V gene is TRBV7-3, the J gene TRBJ2-5; possibly TRBD2 for D (5 bases). Germline V gene sequence: CDR1 SGHTA, CDR2 FQGTGA. V lost 8 bases and J lost 4, with 17 bases in between. The CDR3 runs 14 residues. Here the CDR3 DNA reads TGTGCCAGCTCCTCGGGGTCTGGGTCAGAGACCCAGTACTTC. Protein product: CASSSGSGSETQYF.

This clonotype was seen only a few times. The chain joins TRBV20-1 to TRBJ2-1; 7 bases map to TRBD1. This CDR3 has 14 residues. V trimming: 0 bases; J trimming: 7 bases; junction bases outside the gene matches: 6. Germline assignment: CDR1 DFQATT and CDR2 SNEGSKA (reference sequence). The CDR3 loop reads CSARDRAGGNEQFF. CDR3 sequence (DNA): TGCAGTGCTAGAGATCGGGCAGGGGGAAATGAGCAGTTCTTC.

The J gene is TRBJ2-1, the V gene TRBV5-1, with 9 positions matching TRBD2. Trimming at V came to 0 bases and at J to 5 bases, leaving 3 bases not matched to a gene. Germline lookup yields CDR1 SGHRS and CDR2 YFSETQ. The CDR3 totals 15 residues. CDR3 coding DNA: TGCGCCAGCAGCTTGGAGACTAGCGGCCACAATGAGCAGTTCTTC. This sequence encodes CASSLETSGHNEQFF.

This clonotype has just a few counts. CDR3 DNA: TGTGCCACCAGTGATTCCCCAGACAAATCTAGCACAGATACGCAGTATTTT. Translated, it gives CATSDSPDKSSTDTQYF. The chain is built from TRBV24-1 and TRBJ2-3, with D unclear. This CDR3 is 17 amino acids long. Germline CDR1 and CDR2: KGHDR and SFDVKD. Trimming left V 2 bases short and J 0 bases short, with 14 bases between.

The chain employs TRBV7-2 and TRBJ2-1; D is undetermined. The germline CDR1 and CDR2 sequences are SGHTA and FQGNSA. The CDR3 length is 16 residues. The germline V and J ends were trimmed by 0 bases and 3 bases, with 12 bases remaining between them. CDR3 loop: CASSLAASSLYNEQFF. The DNA of the CDR3 is TGTGCCAGCAGCTTAGCAGCCAGTAGCCTCTACAATGAGCAGTTCTTC.

This clonotype was observed a few times. V and J are TRBV28 and TRBJ2-7; TRBD2 might be the D (6 bases). The CDR3 has 15 amino acids. V lost 2 bases to trimming and J lost 7 bases, with 18 bases between them. Germline CDR1 and CDR2: MDHEN and SYDVKM. The CDR3 protein is CASSLGGGPGGEQYF. The CDR3 DNA is TGTGCCAGCAGTTTAGGAGGAGGGCCCGGGGGAGAGCAGTACTTC.